These 6 T cell receptor beta chains share one sample of origin, sequenced in a study of cytomegalovirus exposure and HLA in healthy donors. PCR primers comprised 60 Vbeta and 13 Jbeta primers. Data came from immunoSEQ multiplex PCR; TCRdb stores just in-frame clones and leaves some out. The repertoire holds roughly 180,000 clones, with roughly four fifths as singletons. Sequencing was carried out using PBMCs. The receptors here all came from a girl under 18 in good health and CMV-seropositive.

The chain employs TRBV28 and TRBJ2-5; 9 bases line up with TRBD1. This CDR3 has 15 residues. The germline V gene has CDR1 MDHEN and CDR2 SYDVKM. Unmatched junction bases numbered 7, after V lost 7 bases and J lost 1 base. CDR3 bases: TGTGCCAGCACCGGGACAGGGCTCGGCCAAGAGACCCAGTACTTC. Encoded protein: CASTGTGLGQETQYF.

The genes are TRBV11-2 and TRBJ2-1, with 8 bases fitting TRBD1. After removal of 9 bases from V and 5 bases from J, the junction contained 6 bases not matched to a gene. This CDR3 has 13 residues. Germline values: CDR1 SGHAT, CDR2 FQNNGV. The DNA for the CDR3 is TGTGCCAGTAAGACAGGGGTACACAATGAGCAGTTCTTC. This gives the protein CASKTGVHNEQFF. The variable domain in full, completed from reference TRBV11-2 and TRBJ2-1, reads EAGVAQSPRYKIIEKRQSVAFWCNPISGHATLYWYQQILGQGPKLLIQFQNNGVVDDSQLPKDRFSAERLKGVDSTLKIQPAKLEDSAVYLCASKTGVHNEQFFGPGTRLTVL.

This rearrangement joins TRBV7-9 to TRBJ1-5; no reliable D call. The CDR3 consists of 14 residues. CDR1 and CDR2 (germline): SEHNR, FQNEAQ (reference sequence). Trimming took 1 base from V and 6 from J, leaving 10 bases between them. The DNA of the CDR3 is TGTGCCAGCAGCTTAGGGGGAGACGGTCAGCCCCAGCATTTT. This sequence encodes CASSLGGDGQPQHF. Full variable domain (remainder filled in from reference TRBV7-9 and TRBJ1-5): DTGVSQNPRHKITKRGQNVTFRCDPISEHNRLYWYRQTLGQGPEFLTYFQNEAQLEKSRLLSDRFSAERPKGSFSTLEIQRTEQGDSAMYLCASSLGGDGQPQHFGDGTRLSIL.

The chain joins TRBV5-6 to TRBJ2-3; 8 nucleotides agree with TRBD1. Germline V gives CDR1 SGHDT, CDR2 YYEEEE. This CDR3 region has 16 residues. The V gene end was trimmed by 0 bases and the J gene end by 4 bases; junction bases not matched to a gene: 7. The CDR3 spells CASSLAPTGVADTQYF. The CDR3 DNA sequence: TGTGCCAGCAGCTTGGCCCCGACAGGGGTTGCAGATACGCAGTATTTT.

The chain is built from TRBV11-1 and TRBJ1-1, with 7 bases identical to TRBD1. Germline values: CDR1 SGHAT, CDR2 FQDESV (reference sequence). After removal of 4 bases from V and 4 bases from J, the junction contained 9 bases not matched to a gene. The CDR3 consists of 15 residues. DNA of the CDR3: TGTGCCAGCAGCTCAAGGGGGCAGGGGTTCACTGAAGCTTTCTTT. Residues: CASSSRGQGFTEAFF. The complete variable domain, with remaining parts taken from reference TRBV11-1 and TRBJ1-1, reads EAEVAQSPRYKITEKSQAVAFWCDPISGHATLYWYRQILGQGPELLVQFQDESVVDDSQLPKDRFSAERLKGVDSTLKIQPAELGDSAMYLCASSSRGQGFTEAFFGQGTRLTVV.

A few counts support this clone. The chain links TRBV6-1 to TRBJ1-1, with D possibly TRBD1 on 5 matching bases. Germline V gene lookup returns CDR1 MNHNS and CDR2 SASEGT. The V end was cut by 8 bases, the J end by 6 bases, with 16 bases between. The CDR3 has 13 residues. The CDR3: CASRAGVNAEAFF. The CDR3 nucleotides are TGTGCCAGCCGAGCGGGGGTCAATGCTGAAGCTTTCTTT.